The 9 T cell receptor beta chains listed next were all sequenced from one sample in a study of T cell responses to AZD1222 COVID-19 vaccine. Profiling relied on immunoSEQ multiplex PCR, and the TCRdb table lists in-frame clones only, not all of them. Of under 200,000 clones in the sample, 85% to 90% are singletons; the top ten hold 25% to 30%. This specimen was peripheral blood, taken 28 days after the second AZD1222 dose. These receptors were taken from an adult who received the AZD1222 COVID-19 vaccine.

The V call is TRBV4-3, the J call TRBJ2-3; TRBD2 matches 13 bases. CDR3 length equals 17 residues. The germline V gene encodes CDR1 LGHNA and CDR2 YSLEER. The J segment lost 4 bases and the V segment lost 1 base, leaving 5 bases of the junction unmatched. The CDR3 nucleotides read TGCGCCAGCAGCCAAGTCGGACTAGCGGGGGCCCCAGATACGCAGTATTTT. This encodes CASSQVGLAGAPDTQYF.

The V call is TRBV10-3, the J call TRBJ2-2, with 7 bases aligning to TRBD1. J was trimmed by 1 base and V by 6 bases; bases with no gene match: 5. Germline loops: CDR1 ENHRY, CDR2 SYGVKD. There are 15 residues in the CDR3. The CDR3 sequence: CAIRSGGQNTGELFF. CDR3 DNA: TGTGCCATCAGATCAGGGGGACAGAACACCGGGGAGCTGTTTTTT.

The chain employs TRBV19 and TRBJ2-2; 7 bases fit TRBD1. V trimming: 1 base; J trimming: 6 bases; junction bases outside the gene matches: 8. Germline CDR1 LNHDA, CDR2 SQIVND (reference sequence). The CDR3 runs 16 residues. The CDR3 nucleotides are TGTGCCAGTAGTATAGTTAGGGGGCGCGGTTCCGGGGAGCTGTTTTTT. This translates into CASSIVRGRGSGELFF.

Note on this clone: The junction and the germline gene differ at one end; a read error may be behind it. V is TRBV7-7 and J is TRBJ2-1; D gene uncertain. This CDR3 spans 16 amino acids. The germline V gene has CDR1 SSHAT and CDR2 FNYEAQ (reference sequence). The CDR3 DNA is TGTGCTAGCAGCCGCGGTCCGGGTCTCCCTTTCGATGAGCAGTTCTTC. Amino acid sequence: CASSRGPGLPFDEQFF.

The chain employs TRBV6-4 and TRBJ1-1, with TRBD1 matching 7 bases. CDR3 length: 14 residues. Germline CDR1 and CDR2: MRHNA and SNTAGT. V dropped 4 bases and J dropped 1; count of bases not matched to a gene: 3. The CDR3 bases are TGTGCCAGCAGTGCACAGGGGTCGAACACTGAAGCTTTCTTT. Encoded protein: CASSAQGSNTEAFF.

The chain recombines TRBV5-1 with TRBJ2-6; D gene uncertain. Germline CDR1 SGHRS, CDR2 YFSETQ. This CDR3 is built from 14 residues. V was pared by 2 bases and J by 1 base, with 4 bases between. The CDR3 loop reads CASSLPSGANVLTF. CDR3 coding DNA: TGCGCCAGCAGCTTACCATCTGGGGCCAACGTCCTGACTTTC. The full variable domain, its missing parts supplied by reference TRBV5-1 and TRBJ2-6, is KAGVTQTPRYLIKTRGQQVTLSCSPISGHRSVSWYQQTPGQGLQFLFEYFSETQRNKGNFPGRFSGRQFSNSRSEMNVSTLELGDSALYLCASSLPSGANVLTFGAGSRLTVL.

The genes are TRBV24-1 and TRBJ2-1; possibly TRBD1 or TRBD2 for D (5 bases each). Trimming removed 2 bases from V and 3 bases from J, with 13 bases in between. Germline V gene data show CDR1 as KGHDR and CDR2 as SFDVKD. This CDR3 comprises 16 residues. The CDR3 DNA is TGTGCCACCAGTGATTATGCCGGGACCCGCTACAATGAGCAGTTCTTC. Translation: CATSDYAGTRYNEQFF.

The chain combines TRBV6-4 with TRBJ2-1, with unresolved D. Deletions cut 2 bases from V and 7 bases from J, with 15 bases between. The CDR3 has 15 residues. Per germline, CDR1 MRHNA and CDR2 SNTAGT. The DNA of the CDR3 is TGTGCCAGCAGTGACGTAGCCAGAACGCGGAATGAGCAGTTCTTC. Its protein product is CASSDVARTRNEQFF.

The rearrangement joins TRBV7-2 to TRBJ2-3, with 9 positions matching TRBD2. The CDR3 totals 18 residues. The germline CDR1 and CDR2 sequences are SGHTA and FQGNSA. V lost 5 bases, J lost 3 bases, and 15 bases stayed unmatched. CDR3 nucleotide sequence: TGTGCCAGCAGCAACGCCCGGGTTAGCGGGAGTATAACAGATACGCAGTATTTT. Translation gives CASSNARVSGSITDTQYF.